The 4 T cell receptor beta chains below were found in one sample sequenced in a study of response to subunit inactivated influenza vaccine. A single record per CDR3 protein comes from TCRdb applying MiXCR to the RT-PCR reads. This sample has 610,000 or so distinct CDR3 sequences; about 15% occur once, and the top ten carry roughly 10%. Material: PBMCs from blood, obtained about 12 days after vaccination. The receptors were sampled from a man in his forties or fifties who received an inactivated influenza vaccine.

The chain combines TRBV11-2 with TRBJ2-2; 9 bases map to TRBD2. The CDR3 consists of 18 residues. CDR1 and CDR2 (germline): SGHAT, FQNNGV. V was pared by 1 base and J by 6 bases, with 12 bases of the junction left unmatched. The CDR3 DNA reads TGTGCCAGCAGCTTAGTAATGTCCCGCAGGACTAGCGCCGGGGAGCTGTTTTTT. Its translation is CASSLVMSRRTSAGELFF.

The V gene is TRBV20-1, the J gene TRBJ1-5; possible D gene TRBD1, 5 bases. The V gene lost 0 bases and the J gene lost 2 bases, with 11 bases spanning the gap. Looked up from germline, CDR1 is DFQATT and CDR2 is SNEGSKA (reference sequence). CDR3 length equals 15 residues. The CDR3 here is CSARDQGRGNQPQHF. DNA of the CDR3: TGCAGTGCTAGAGATCAGGGTCGGGGCAATCAGCCCCAGCATTTT.

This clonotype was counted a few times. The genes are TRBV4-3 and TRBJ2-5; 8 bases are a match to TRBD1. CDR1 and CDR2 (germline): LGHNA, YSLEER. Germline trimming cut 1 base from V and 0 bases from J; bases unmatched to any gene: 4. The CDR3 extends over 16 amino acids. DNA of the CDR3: TGCGCCAGCAGCCAAGGGTGGACAGGGTACCAAGAGACCCAGTACTTC. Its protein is CASSQGWTGYQETQYF.

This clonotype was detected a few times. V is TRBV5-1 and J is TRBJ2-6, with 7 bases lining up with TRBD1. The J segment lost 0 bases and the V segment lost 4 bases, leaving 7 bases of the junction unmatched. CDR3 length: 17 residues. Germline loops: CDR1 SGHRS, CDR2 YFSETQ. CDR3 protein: CASSPTGFNSGANVLTF. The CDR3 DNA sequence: TGCGCCAGCAGCCCGACAGGGTTCAACTCTGGGGCCAACGTCCTGACTTTC.